The 22 T cell receptor beta chains reported below all come from one sample, sequenced in a study of cytomegalovirus exposure and HLA in healthy donors. The PCR ran on 60 Vbeta and 13 Jbeta primers. Some clones are missing from TCRdb's copy, which holds only in-frame ones; the method was immunoSEQ multiplex PCR. This sample carries approximately 170,000 clones, less than 75% of them seen once, and the ten largest clones take about 1.6%. Sequenced: PBMCs. These receptors were collected from a girl aged 5 to 17 in good health and CMV-seronegative.

The CDR3 DNA is TGTGCCAGCAGCCCGGCGGGACAGACGCATAGCAATCAGCCCCAGCATTTT. This codes for CASSPAGQTHSNQPQHF. This chain links TRBV7-8 with TRBJ1-5, with 7 nucleotides matching TRBD1. The junction had 10 bases not matched to a gene; V was cut back by 5 bases and J by 0 bases. Germline V gene sequence: CDR1 SGHVS, CDR2 FQNEAQ. This CDR3 spans 17 amino acids.

V and J are TRBV10-3 and TRBJ2-1, with 8 bases aligning to TRBD1. The germline V gene encodes CDR1 ENHRY and CDR2 SYGVKD. The CDR3 has 13 residues. J was trimmed by 4 bases and V by 8 bases; bases with no gene match: 4. In DNA, the CDR3 is TGTGCCATCGCCGGGACAGGTTACAATGAGCAGTTCTTC. The encoded protein is CAIAGTGYNEQFF.

This clone was seen more than once but under ten times. The V gene is TRBV27, the J gene TRBJ2-5; 8 bases line up with TRBD1. With 5 bases clipped from V and 5 bases from J, the junction kept 10 bases outside the gene matches. The CDR3 is made up of 15 amino acids. Germline V gives CDR1 MNHEY, CDR2 SMNVEV (reference sequence). CDR3 nucleotide sequence: TGTGCCAGCAGTGCATCGACAGGGGCTGGGGAGACCCAGTACTTC. Its protein product is CASSASTGAGETQYF.

The V and J genes are TRBV6-5 and TRBJ2-5; TRBD2 agrees at 10 bases. Germline CDR1 is MNHEY and CDR2 is SVGAGI. J gave up 5 bases and V 6 bases, and 9 bases lay outside the gene matches. This CDR3 has 15 residues. For the CDR3, the DNA is TGTGCCAGCAGACGCACCGGGACTAGCGTGGAGACCCAGTACTTC. Encoded protein: CASRRTGTSVETQYF.

V and J are TRBV11-2 and TRBJ1-2; D is possibly TRBD1 (6 bases). V was clipped by 4 bases and J by 6 bases, with 21 bases between them. The CDR3 contains 16 residues. Germline loops: CDR1 SGHAT, CDR2 FQNNGV. CDR3 in amino acids: CASSSLRGGGGDGYTF. The CDR3 nucleotides read TGTGCCAGCAGCTCCCTAAGGGGAGGGGGTGGGGATGGCTACACCTTC.

This rearrangement joins TRBV5-1 to TRBJ2-3; D uncertain. Germline V gives CDR1 SGHRS, CDR2 YFSETQ. Trimming removed 0 bases from V and 4 bases from J, with 9 bases in between. The CDR3 loop spans 14 amino acids. The CDR3 reads CASSLGSSADTQYF. The CDR3 bases are TGCGCCAGCAGCTTGGGGTCTAGTGCAGATACGCAGTATTTT.

The chain has TRBV9 and TRBJ1-2; 7 bases agree with TRBD1. With V trimmed by 4 bases and J by 6 bases, 6 bases remained unmatched. The CDR3 is made up of 13 amino acids. CDR1 and CDR2 (germline): SGDLS, YYNGEE. For the CDR3, the DNA is TGTGCCAGCAGCTTTACAGGGGAGAATGGCTACACCTTC. This translates into CASSFTGENGYTF.

This chain joins TRBV21-1 and TRBJ1-1; TRBD1, the table's D call, was not compared with the DNA. TRBV21-1 is flagged as a pseudogene. CDR3 length equals 17 residues. The CDR3 DNA reads TGTGCCAGCAGCGGGCGGACAGGGGTCTTTTCGAACACTGAAGCTTTCTTT. It specifies CASSGRTGVFSNTEAFF.

In this sample, this clone turned up a few times. V gene TRBV6-5 combines with J gene TRBJ2-1; weak D call: TRBD2 (6 bases). The V gene lost 0 bases and the J gene lost 7 bases, with 13 bases spanning the gap. The CDR3 runs 15 residues. Per germline, CDR1 MNHEY and CDR2 SVGAGI. The CDR3 nucleotides are TGTGCCAGCAGTTACTCGAATCTGGGGGGAAATGAGCAGTTCTTC. It specifies CASSYSNLGGNEQFF.

The chain employs TRBV5-1 and TRBJ2-1, with 13 bases fitting TRBD2. This CDR3 is built from 16 residues. Germline loops: CDR1 SGHRS, CDR2 YFSETQ. V was clipped by 3 bases and J by 2 bases; unmatched bases: 2. In DNA, the CDR3 is TGCGCCAGCAGCTCCGGACTAGCGGGGGCCTACAATGAGCAGTTCTTC. Translating it yields CASSSGLAGAYNEQFF.

The CDR3 coding sequence is TGTGCCAGCAGCGTCGGGACAGTGGGGAACACTGAAGCTTTCTTT. It translates to CASSVGTVGNTEAFF. This chain joins TRBV11-2 and TRBJ1-1, with 7 bases fitting TRBD1. This CDR3 is built from 15 residues. V dropped 5 bases and J dropped 1; count of bases not matched to a gene: 7. CDR1 is SGHAT and CDR2 is FQNNGV in the germline V gene.

This chain connects TRBV5-1 to TRBJ1-4; D is uncertain. V was shortened by 0 bases and J by 8 bases, with 11 bases between the two germline ends. The CDR3 contains 14 residues. Germline V CDR1 and CDR2: SGHRS, YFSETQ. This CDR3 reads CASSLAGVAEKLFF. CDR3 DNA sequence: TGCGCCAGCAGCTTGGCCGGGGTCGCGGAAAAACTGTTTTTT.

The gene calls are TRBV4-1 and TRBJ2-7; 12 bases align to TRBD1. This CDR3 contains 16 residues. In germline, CDR1 is MGHRA, CDR2 YSYEKL. Trimming removed 4 bases from V and 6 bases from J; junction bases left unmatched: 10. CDR3 DNA sequence: TGCGCCAGCAGCCTGATCTGGGGACAGGGGGCTCGCGAGCAGTACTTC. This sequence encodes CASSLIWGQGAREQYF.

This clone was seen a handful of times. V usage is TRBV18 and J usage is TRBJ2-5; the D gene is possibly TRBD1 (5 bases). Germline values: CDR1 KGHSH, CDR2 LQKENI. The ends were cut back, 2 bases at V and 5 bases at J, with 18 bases in the middle. CDR3 length equals 16 residues. CDR3 nucleotides: TGTGCCAGCTCACCATCGAAAGGCAGGGATAGGGAGACCCAGTACTTC. It is translated as CASSPSKGRDRETQYF.

The chain uses TRBV2 and TRBJ1-6; the D gene is possibly TRBD1 (5 bases). This CDR3 comprises 15 residues. CDR1 SNHLY and CDR2 FYNNEI come from the germline V gene. Trimming took 6 bases from V and 10 from J, leaving 19 bases between them. The CDR3: CASRNYRNRGSPLHF. CDR3 sequence (DNA): TGTGCCAGCAGAAACTACAGGAATCGGGGGTCACCCCTCCACTTT. The full variable domain, completed using reference TRBV2 and TRBJ1-6, is EPEVTQTPSHQVTQMGQEVILRCVPISNHLYFYWYRQILGQKVEFLVSFYNNEISEKSEIFDDQFSVERPDGSNFTLKIRSTKLEDSAMYFCASRNYRNRGSPLHFGNGTRLTVT.

The chain joins TRBV25-1 to TRBJ2-7, with 9 bases aligning to TRBD1. The CDR3 sequence is 13 residues long. V was clipped by 6 bases and J by 4 bases; unmatched bases: 4. In germline, CDR1 is MGHDK, CDR2 SYGVNS. The CDR3 region has the DNA TGTGCCAGCAGCCGGACAGGGGTTTACGAGCAGTACTTC. Translation gives CASSRTGVYEQYF.

V and J are TRBV6-5 and TRBJ2-7; TRBD2 is a possible D gene (7 bases). CDR1 MNHEY and CDR2 SVGAGI come from the germline V gene. The CDR3 consists of 16 residues. The V and J ends lost 0 bases and 0 bases respectively, with 12 bases between them. CDR3: CASSYSGGGHSYEQYF. CDR3 coding DNA: TGTGCCAGCAGTTACTCTGGCGGGGGCCACTCCTACGAGCAGTACTTC.

The J gene is TRBJ2-5, the V gene TRBV5-1, with 7 bases identical to TRBD1. This CDR3 is built from 17 residues. CDR1 SGHRS and CDR2 YFSETQ come from the germline V gene. Trimming cost V 1 base and J 1 base; bases outside gene matches: 10. CDR3 sequence reads: CASSLRGYRGPQETQYF. DNA for the CDR3: TGCGCCAGCAGCTTGCGAGGCTACAGGGGTCCCCAAGAGACCCAGTACTTC.

The chain uses TRBV5-6 and TRBJ1-1; the D gene is possibly TRBD1 (6 bases). Germline CDR1 is SGHDT and CDR2 is YYEEEE. Trimming took 4 bases from V and 0 from J, leaving 13 bases between them. The CDR3 is 15 residues long. CDR3: CASSTGQLLNTEAFF. CDR3 in DNA: TGTGCCAGCAGCACCGGACAGCTTTTGAACACTGAAGCTTTCTTT.

The chain recombines TRBV5-1 with TRBJ2-2, with 7 bases that match TRBD1. The germline gives CDR1 SGHRS, CDR2 YFSETQ. Unmatched junction bases numbered 4, after V lost 5 bases and J lost 6 bases. This CDR3 is 13 amino acids long. The CDR3 protein is CASSITGAGELFF. The CDR3 DNA is TGCGCCAGCAGTATAACAGGGGCCGGGGAGCTGTTTTTT.

This clone has just a few counts. The chain has TRBV27 and TRBJ2-3; a weak D match, TRBD1 (6 bases). The germline V gene encodes CDR1 MNHEY and CDR2 SMNVEV (reference sequence). V was pared by 5 bases and J by 10 bases, with 13 bases between. The CDR3 consists of 12 residues. In DNA, the CDR3 is TGTGCCAGCAGTCACCGACAGGATGCGCAGTATTTT. This sequence encodes CASSHRQDAQYF.

This clone is a singleton in its sample. V is TRBV6-6 and J is TRBJ1-5, with TRBD1 matching 7 bases. The CDR3 length is 15 residues. J gave up 8 bases and V 7 bases, and 14 bases lay outside the gene matches. Germline V CDR1 and CDR2: MNHNY, SVGAGI (reference sequence). The CDR3, as DNA: TGTGCCAGCACCGACCAGACAGGGAAGAGGGAGCCCCAGCATTTT. This codes for CASTDQTGKREPQHF.